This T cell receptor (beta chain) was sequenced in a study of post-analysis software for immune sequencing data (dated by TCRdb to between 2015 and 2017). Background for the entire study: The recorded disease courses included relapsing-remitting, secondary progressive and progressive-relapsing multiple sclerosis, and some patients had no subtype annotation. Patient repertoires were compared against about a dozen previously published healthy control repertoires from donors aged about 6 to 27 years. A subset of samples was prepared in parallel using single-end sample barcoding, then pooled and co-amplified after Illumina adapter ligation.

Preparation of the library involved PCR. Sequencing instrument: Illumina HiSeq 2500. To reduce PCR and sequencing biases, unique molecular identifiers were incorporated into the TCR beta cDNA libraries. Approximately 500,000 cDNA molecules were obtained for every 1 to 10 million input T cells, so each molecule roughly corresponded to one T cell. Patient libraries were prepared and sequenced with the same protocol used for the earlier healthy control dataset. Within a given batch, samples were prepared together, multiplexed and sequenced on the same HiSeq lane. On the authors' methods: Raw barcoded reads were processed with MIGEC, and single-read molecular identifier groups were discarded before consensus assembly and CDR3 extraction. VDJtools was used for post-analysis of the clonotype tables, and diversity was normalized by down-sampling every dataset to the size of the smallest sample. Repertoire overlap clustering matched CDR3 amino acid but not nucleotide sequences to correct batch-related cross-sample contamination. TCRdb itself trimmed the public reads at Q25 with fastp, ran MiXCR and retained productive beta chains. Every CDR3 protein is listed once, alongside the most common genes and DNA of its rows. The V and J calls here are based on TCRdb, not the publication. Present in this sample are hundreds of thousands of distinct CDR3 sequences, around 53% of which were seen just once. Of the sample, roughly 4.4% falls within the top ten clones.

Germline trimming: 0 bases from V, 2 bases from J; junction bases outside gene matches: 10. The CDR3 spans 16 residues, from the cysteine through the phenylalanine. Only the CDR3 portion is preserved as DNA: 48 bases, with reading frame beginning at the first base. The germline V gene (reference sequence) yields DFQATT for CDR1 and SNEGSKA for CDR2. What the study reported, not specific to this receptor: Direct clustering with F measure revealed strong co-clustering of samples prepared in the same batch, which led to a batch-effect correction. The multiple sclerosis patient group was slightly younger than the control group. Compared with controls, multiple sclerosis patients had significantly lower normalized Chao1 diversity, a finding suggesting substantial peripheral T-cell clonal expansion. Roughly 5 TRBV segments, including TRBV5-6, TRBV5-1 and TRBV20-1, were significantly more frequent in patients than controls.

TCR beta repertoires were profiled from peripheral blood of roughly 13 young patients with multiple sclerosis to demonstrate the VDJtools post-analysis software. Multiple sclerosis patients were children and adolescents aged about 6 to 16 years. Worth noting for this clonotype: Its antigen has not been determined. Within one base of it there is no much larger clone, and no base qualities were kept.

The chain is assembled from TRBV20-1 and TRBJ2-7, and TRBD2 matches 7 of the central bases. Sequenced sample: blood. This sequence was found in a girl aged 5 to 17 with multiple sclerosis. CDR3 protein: CSARDRAGEAAYEQYF. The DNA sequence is TGCAGTGCTAGAGATCGGGCGGGAGAGGCAGCCTACGAGCAGTACTTC.